This T cell receptor beta chain was recorded in a study of long-term antiretroviral therapy in people with HIV. Findings and limits, study-wide: Narrower CDR3 length ranges marked HIV repertoires relative to controls. Blood in the study was drawn between the mid-2000s and the late 2010s, possibly under older ART regimens, which may be less effective than current ones. Clones showing expansion before ART dominated the repertoire at all time points.

From each donor, at least one pre-ART PBMC sample and at least two post-ART PBMC samples were obtained. The V gene lost 0 bases and the J gene lost 5 bases, with 17 bases spanning the gap. CDR3 length: 16 amino acids. Germline V gives CDR1 SGHKS, CDR2 YYEKEE (reference sequence). It was version v3.0 of the immunoSEQ assay that was run at survey level. Method: immunoSEQ multiplex PCR; TCRdb's copy keeps in-frame clones and lacks some. The sample includes around 16,000 clones, less than 80% of them seen just once. Turning to this clone: Its specificity is not known.

V is TRBV5-5 and J is TRBJ1-1; D remains unclear. This TCR came from a woman between 35 and 50 years old with HIV. This specimen was unsorted PBMCs, taken approximately 3.2 years after starting antiretroviral therapy. The CDR3 DNA sequence: TGTGCCAGCAGCTTGGACAGCGGGATCGGAAGGACTGAAGCTTTCTTT. Its protein is CASSLDSGIGRTEAFF.